This entry describes one T cell receptor (beta chain). Its antigen is undetermined. For the second PCR, which ran for roughly 7 to 11 cycles, a sample-barcoded 5' primer and a J-beta primer mix were used. TCRdb ran MiXCR on the 5' RACE reads and lists one entry per CDR3 protein. The sample holds some 940,000 distinct CDR3 sequences, about 29% seen once. This specimen comes from a study of blood T cells in healthy people across ages. Findings and caveats of the study: Among long-lived donors, naive CD4+ cells were more numerous and diversity higher than in aged donors.

This CDR3 has 16 amino acids. Germline CDR1 SGHRS, CDR2 YFSETQ. V was clipped by 6 bases and J by 2 bases, with 19 bases between them. The same sample was also used in a study of T cells of mothers and their children. From that study: Amplification in the second PCR used the M1S primer, which added sample barcodes and 2-4 random nucleotides. Thymic selection shapes TCR recombination output in related pairs, and it does so similarly in unrelated pairs.

The rearrangement links TRBV5-1 to TRBJ2-3; maybe TRBD1 (6 bases). Sequenced sample: blood. The receptor comes from a woman aged 35 to 49 in good health. The CDR3: CASTPTGRFLTDTQYF. CDR3 coding DNA: TGCGCCAGCACTCCAACAGGGCGCTTTCTCACAGATACGCAGTATTTT.